The table lists the clone carrying this T cell receptor beta chain with many counts. Its antigen is still unknown. These data are taken from a study of T cell repertoires in cytomegalovirus infection. TCRdb called the reads again in MiXCR, with one record for every CDR3 protein. The data contain approximately 730,000 distinct CDR3 sequences, 30% to 35% of them singletons. The CDR3 extends over 15 amino acids. The V end was cut by 2 bases, the J end by 1 base, with 10 bases between. Germline CDR1 SGHTA, CDR2 FQGNSA. The chain employs TRBV7-2 and TRBJ2-3; the D is unclear. This clonotype originated in a human donor in good health (CMV status not recorded). Some clones in this sample may be carry-over from other donors' samples. Material: cultured PBMCs, obtained from culture after CMV antigen stimulation. The CDR3 protein is CASSLRAGRTDTQYF. The CDR3 nucleotides read TGTGCCAGCAGCTTACGGGCCGGGCGCACAGATACGCAGTATTTT.